These 20 T cell receptor beta chains were sequenced from one sample in a study of T cell repertoires in cytomegalovirus infection. TCRdb called the reads again in MiXCR, with one record for every CDR3 protein. The table records approximately 150,000 distinct CDR3 sequences, about a sixth of them present only once. Sequencing was performed on CD8+ T cells from PBMCs. These TCRs come from a human donor in good health (CMV status not recorded). Some clones in this sample may be carry-over from other donors' samples.

This clonotype has a handful of counts. The V gene is TRBV7-2, the J gene TRBJ1-2; D unresolved. This CDR3 has 15 amino acids. The ends were cut back, 3 bases at V and 0 bases at J, with 11 bases in the middle. Per germline, CDR1 SGHTA and CDR2 FQGNSA. CDR3 nucleotide sequence: TGTGCCAGCAGCTTGAGTCGCCAACCTAACTATGGCTACACCTTC. Its protein product is CASSLSRQPNYGYTF.

This clonotype was recorded a few times. This chain connects TRBV7-2 to TRBJ2-3; TRBD1 matches 12 bases. CDR1 SGHTA and CDR2 FQGNSA come from the germline V gene. The CDR3 length is 15 residues. The ends lost 5 bases at V and 7 bases at J; junction bases unmatched: 7. CDR3 loop: CASSLGTGGAYTQYF. The CDR3 DNA reads TGTGCCAGCAGCCTCGGGACAGGGGGCGCGTATACGCAGTATTTT. The full variable domain, in which reference TRBV7-2 and TRBJ2-3 provide the parts outside the CDR3, is GAGVSQSPSNKVTEKGKDVELRCDPISGHTALYWYRQSLGQGLEFLIYFQGNSAPDKSGLPSDRFSAERTGGSVSTLTIQRTQQEDSAVYLCASSLGTGGAYTQYFGPGTRLTVL.

The chain is built from TRBV7-6 and TRBJ2-7, with 14 bases that match TRBD2. The CDR3 contains 14 residues. Germline loops: CDR1 SGHVS, CDR2 FNYEAQ. CDR3 region: CASSEGLAGGEQHV. DNA of the CDR3: TGTGCCAGCAGCGAAGGACTAGCGGGAGGCGAGCAGCACGTC.

This clonotype was observed a few times. The chain is built from TRBV7-9 and TRBJ1-1, with 7 bases that match TRBD1. J lost 7 bases, V lost 5 bases, and 22 bases had no gene match. Germline V gene sequence: CDR1 SEHNR, CDR2 FQNEAQ (reference sequence). CDR3 length: 18 residues. Here the CDR3 reads CASSRLHRGGSERGEAFF. CDR3 sequence (DNA): TGTGCCAGCAGCCGACTGCACAGGGGAGGCTCAGAGAGGGGTGAAGCTTTCTTT.

V gene TRBV28 combines with J gene TRBJ2-3, with D unresolved. The CDR3 contains 15 residues. Trimming removed 4 bases at V and 2 bases at J, with 13 bases between. Germline V gene sequence: CDR1 MDHEN, CDR2 SYDVKM. CDR3 sequence (DNA): TGTGCCAGCAGTTCAAAGGCTGAGATCACAGATACGCAGTATTTT. The encoded protein is CASSSKAEITDTQYF.

This clonotype was picked up a small number of times. The V gene is TRBV28, the J gene TRBJ2-1, with TRBD2 as a possible D gene (5 bases). Germline values: CDR1 MDHEN, CDR2 SYDVKM. V lost 3 bases and J 1 base, leaving 7 bases between the germline ends. CDR3 length equals 14 residues. The CDR3, as DNA: TGTGCCAGCAGTTTGGACTCTTCCTACAATGAGCAGTTCTTC. Translating it yields CASSLDSSYNEQFF. Supplemented by reference TRBV28 and TRBJ2-1, the full variable domain reads DVKVTQSSRYLVKRTGEKVFLECVQDMDHENMFWYRQDPGLGLRLIYFSYDVKMKEKGDIPEGYSVSREKKERFSLILESASTNQTSMYLCASSLDSSYNEQFFGPGTRLTVL.

The J gene is TRBJ2-1, the V gene TRBV5-1; 7 bases are a match to TRBD2. CDR3 length: 14 amino acids. In germline, CDR1 is SGHRS, CDR2 YFSETQ. V trimming: 0 bases; J trimming: 8 bases; junction bases outside the gene matches: 5. CDR3 in amino acids: CASSLVAGQDEQFF. The CDR3 DNA follows: TGCGCCAGCAGCTTGGTAGCGGGCCAGGATGAGCAGTTCTTC. The variable domain in full, with the rest retrieved from reference TRBV5-1 and TRBJ2-1, is KAGVTQTPRYLIKTRGQQVTLSCSPISGHRSVSWYQQTPGQGLQFLFEYFSETQRNKGNFPGRFSGRQFSNSRSEMNVSTLELGDSALYLCASSLVAGQDEQFFGPGTRLTVL.

The chain joins TRBV2 to TRBJ2-3; possibly TRBD2 for D (6 bases). The CDR3 totals 17 residues. Trimming removed 1 base from V and 5 bases from J, with 19 bases in between. Per germline, CDR1 SNHLY and CDR2 FYNNEI. CDR3 amino acids: CASSEVRFSGYGDTQYF. DNA of the CDR3: TGTGCCAGCAGTGAAGTAAGGTTCAGCGGGTATGGAGATACGCAGTATTTT.

This clonotype was recorded a few times. The gene calls are TRBV20-1 and TRBJ1-1; D is perhaps TRBD1 (6 bases). Deletions cut 1 base from V and 7 bases from J, with 10 bases between. The CDR3 is made up of 12 amino acids. Germline V lookup: CDR1 DFQATT, CDR2 SNEGSKA (reference sequence). CDR3 DNA: TGCAGTGCTAGAGTCGAGGGGGATGAAGCTTTCTTT. It encodes CSARVEGDEAFF.

The chain is built from TRBV6-2 or TRBV6-3 and TRBJ2-1, with D uncertain. The CDR3 totals 13 residues. Germline V CDR1 and CDR2: MNHEY, SVGEGT. Trimming left V 0 bases short and J 8 bases short, with 8 bases between. This CDR3 reads CASSYSEMDEQFF. The CDR3 DNA sequence: TGTGCCAGCAGTTACTCGGAAATGGATGAGCAGTTCTTC.

This clonotype was detected only a few times. The chain is built from TRBV7-2 and TRBJ1-3, with D maybe TRBD1 (6 bases). The CDR3 has 15 amino acids. Germline lookup yields CDR1 SGHTA and CDR2 FQGNSA. Trimming left V 1 base short and J 0 bases short, with 7 bases between. CDR3 in DNA: TGTGCCAGCAGCTTAGGACAGGCCTCTGGAAACACCATATATTTT. It encodes CASSLGQASGNTIYF.

J is TRBJ1-1 and V is TRBV6-2 or TRBV6-3, with 7 bases aligning to TRBD1. V shed 6 bases and J 0 bases; nucleotides not matched to a gene: 10. CDR3 length: 16 amino acids. Germline-derived CDR1 and CDR2 are MNHEY and SVGEGT. CDR3 nucleotide sequence: TGTGCCAGCAGCTTACCGGGACAGCGACTGAACACTGAAGCTTTCTTT. This translates into CASSLPGQRLNTEAFF.

This clonotype occurred a few times. The V call is TRBV6-1, the J call TRBJ1-2, with 11 bases lining up with TRBD1. The CDR3 is 14 amino acids. Germline CDR1 reads MNHNS; CDR2 reads SASEGT. Trimming at V came to 5 bases and at J to 8 bases, leaving 7 bases not matched to a gene. The CDR3 is CASSWTGGGGGYTF. The CDR3, as DNA: TGTGCCAGCAGTTGGACAGGGGGCGGAGGAGGCTACACCTTC.

This clonotype was counted between two and nine times. The gene calls are TRBV12-5 and TRBJ2-1, with 7 positions matching TRBD2. This CDR3 has 15 amino acids. Looked up from germline, CDR1 is LGHNT and CDR2 is FRNRAP. V lost 6 bases and J lost 0; bases outside the gene matches: 5. CDR3: CASGGSGISYNEQFF. The CDR3 DNA follows: TGTGCTAGTGGAGGGAGCGGGATCTCCTACAATGAGCAGTTCTTC.

This clonotype came up a few times. The V and J genes are TRBV2 and TRBJ2-1; D gene ambiguous. This CDR3 region has 14 residues. The germline CDR1 and CDR2 sequences are SNHLY and FYNNEI. V lost 3 bases and J 1 base, leaving 7 bases between the germline ends. For the CDR3, the DNA is TGTGCCAGCAGTGAGGTGCCATCCTACAATGAGCAGTTCTTC. This sequence encodes CASSEVPSYNEQFF.

This clonotype has just a few counts. This sequence joins TRBV25-1 and TRBJ2-2, with no clear D. V dropped 3 bases and J dropped 7 bases, with 6 bases sitting between them. The CDR3 runs 12 residues. Germline CDR1 reads MGHDK; CDR2 reads SYGVNS. The CDR3 bases are TGTGCCAGCAGTGACCGTAACGGGGAGCTGTTTTTT. Its protein is CASSDRNGELFF.

The chain recombines TRBV28 with TRBJ2-1; 11 positions agree with TRBD2. This CDR3 region has 17 residues. Germline-derived CDR1 and CDR2 are MDHEN and SYDVKM. The V and J ends lost 2 bases and 5 bases, in that order; junction bases with no gene match: 8. CDR3 nucleotides: TGTGCCAGCAGTTTAGCCATGACTAGCGGGACCGACAATGAGCAGTTCTTC. Translated: CASSLAMTSGTDNEQFF.

There are a few counts of this clonotype. The chain is built from TRBV7-9 and TRBJ2-1; D remains ambiguous. This CDR3 is 14 amino acids long. Germline V gene lookup returns CDR1 SEHNR and CDR2 FQNEAQ (reference sequence). V was shortened by 7 bases and J by 0 bases, with 10 bases between the two germline ends. The CDR3 DNA follows: TGTGCCAGCACTCCATCTAGCTCCTACAATGAGCAGTTCTTC. Protein sequence: CASTPSSSYNEQFF.

Here the CDR3 reads CSALDSSGTDTQYF. Written as DNA, the CDR3 is TGCAGCGCCCTAGACTCCTCGGGCACAGATACGCAGTATTTT. The chain employs TRBV29-1 and TRBJ2-3; no reliable D call. The V gene's germline CDR1 is SQVTM and CDR2 ANQGSEA. The CDR3 sequence is 14 residues long. The germline V and J ends were trimmed by 7 bases and 1 base, with 15 bases remaining between them.

This clonotype has just one count. This chain connects TRBV12-5 to TRBJ1-1; maybe TRBD1 (5 bases). Trimming removed 6 bases at V and 6 bases at J, with 11 bases between. The CDR3 is 12 residues long. Germline-derived CDR1 and CDR2 are LGHNT and FRNRAP. The CDR3 sequence: CASGLPGPEAFF. In DNA form, the CDR3 reads TGTGCTAGTGGCCTACCGGGACCTGAAGCTTTCTTT.